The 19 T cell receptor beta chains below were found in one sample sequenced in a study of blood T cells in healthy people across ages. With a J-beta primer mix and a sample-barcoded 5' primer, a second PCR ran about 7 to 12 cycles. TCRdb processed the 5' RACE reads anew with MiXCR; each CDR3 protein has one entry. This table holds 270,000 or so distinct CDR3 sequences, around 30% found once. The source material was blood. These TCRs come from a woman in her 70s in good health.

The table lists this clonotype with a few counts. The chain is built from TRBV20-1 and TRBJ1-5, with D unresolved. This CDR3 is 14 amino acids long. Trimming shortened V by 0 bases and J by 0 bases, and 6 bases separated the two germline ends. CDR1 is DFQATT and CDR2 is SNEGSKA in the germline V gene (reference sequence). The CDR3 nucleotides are TGCAGTGCTAGAGATGCCTTTAGCAATCAGCCCCAGCATTTT. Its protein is CSARDAFSNQPQHF.

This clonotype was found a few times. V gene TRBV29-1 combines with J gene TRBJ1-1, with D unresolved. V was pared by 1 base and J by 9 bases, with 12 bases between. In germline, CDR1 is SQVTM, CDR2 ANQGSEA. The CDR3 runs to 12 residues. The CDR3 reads CSVEVDGTKAFF. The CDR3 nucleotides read TGCAGCGTTGAAGTAGATGGAACCAAAGCTTTCTTT.

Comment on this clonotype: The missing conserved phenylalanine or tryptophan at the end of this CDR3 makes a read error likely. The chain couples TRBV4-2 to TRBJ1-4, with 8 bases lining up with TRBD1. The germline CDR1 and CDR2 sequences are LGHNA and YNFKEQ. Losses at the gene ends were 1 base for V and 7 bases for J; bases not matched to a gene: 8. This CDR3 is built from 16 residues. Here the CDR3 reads CASSQGEDRDGEKLFV. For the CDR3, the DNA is TGTGCCAGCAGCCAAGGGGAGGACAGGGACGGTGAAAAACTGTTTGTT.

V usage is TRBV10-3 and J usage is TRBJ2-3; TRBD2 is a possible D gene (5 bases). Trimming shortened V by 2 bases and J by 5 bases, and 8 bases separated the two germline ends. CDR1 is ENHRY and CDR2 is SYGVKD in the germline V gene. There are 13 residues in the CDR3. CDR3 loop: CAISEGAEDTQYF. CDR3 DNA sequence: TGTGCCATCAGTGAGGGAGCGGAAGATACGCAGTATTTT.

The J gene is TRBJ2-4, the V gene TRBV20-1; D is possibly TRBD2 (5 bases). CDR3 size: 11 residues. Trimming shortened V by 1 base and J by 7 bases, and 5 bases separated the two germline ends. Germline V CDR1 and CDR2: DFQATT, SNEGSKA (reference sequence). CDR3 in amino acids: CSARGGNIQYF. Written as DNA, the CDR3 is TGCAGTGCTAGAGGAGGGAACATTCAGTACTTC.

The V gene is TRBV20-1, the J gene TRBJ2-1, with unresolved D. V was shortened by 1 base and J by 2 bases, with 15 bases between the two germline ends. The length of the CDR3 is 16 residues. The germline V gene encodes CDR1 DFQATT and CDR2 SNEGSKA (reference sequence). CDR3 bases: TGCAGTGCTAGAGTGGGCCCGCCCTTTCCCTACAATGAGCAGTTCTTC. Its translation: CSARVGPPFPYNEQFF.

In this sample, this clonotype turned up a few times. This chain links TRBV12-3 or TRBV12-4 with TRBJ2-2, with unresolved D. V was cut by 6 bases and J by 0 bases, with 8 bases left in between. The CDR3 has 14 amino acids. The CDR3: CASRPAPNTGELFF. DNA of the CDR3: TGTGCCAGCAGACCCGCTCCGAACACCGGGGAGCTGTTTTTT.

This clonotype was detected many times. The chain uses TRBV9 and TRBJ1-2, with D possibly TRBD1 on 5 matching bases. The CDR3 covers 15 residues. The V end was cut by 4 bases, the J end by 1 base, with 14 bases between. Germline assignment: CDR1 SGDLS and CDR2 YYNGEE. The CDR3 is CASSPSGTHNYGYTF. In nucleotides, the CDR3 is TGTGCCAGCAGCCCTTCAGGGACCCATAACTATGGCTACACCTTC.

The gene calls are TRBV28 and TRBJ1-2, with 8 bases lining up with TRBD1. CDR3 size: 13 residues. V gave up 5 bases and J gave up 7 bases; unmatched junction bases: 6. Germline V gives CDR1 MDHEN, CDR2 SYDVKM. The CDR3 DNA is TGTGCCAGCAGTGCAGGGGGCGACTCTGGCTACACCTTC. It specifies CASSAGGDSGYTF.

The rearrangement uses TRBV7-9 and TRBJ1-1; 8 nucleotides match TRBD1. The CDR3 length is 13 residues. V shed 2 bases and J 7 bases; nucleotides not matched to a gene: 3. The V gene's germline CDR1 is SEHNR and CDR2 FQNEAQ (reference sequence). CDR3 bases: TGTGCCAGCAGCTTACGACAGGGGTTTGAAGCTTTCTTT. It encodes CASSLRQGFEAFF.

The CDR3 DNA reads as TGCAGTGCTGAGCAGCCCGGGACTAGCGGGAGTAGGGTTGCAGATACGCAGTATTTT. Translating it yields CSAEQPGTSGSRVADTQYF. This sequence joins TRBV20-1 and TRBJ2-3; 14 bases are a match to TRBD2. The CDR3 spans 19 residues. V was clipped by 5 bases and J by 4 bases; unmatched bases: 17. The germline V gene has CDR1 DFQATT and CDR2 SNEGSKA (reference sequence).

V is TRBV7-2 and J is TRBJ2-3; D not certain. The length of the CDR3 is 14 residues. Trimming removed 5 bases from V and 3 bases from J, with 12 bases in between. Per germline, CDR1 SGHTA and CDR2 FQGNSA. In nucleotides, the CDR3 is TGTGCCAGCAGCCCGAGCCCCAGGACAGATACGCAGTATTTT. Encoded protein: CASSPSPRTDTQYF.

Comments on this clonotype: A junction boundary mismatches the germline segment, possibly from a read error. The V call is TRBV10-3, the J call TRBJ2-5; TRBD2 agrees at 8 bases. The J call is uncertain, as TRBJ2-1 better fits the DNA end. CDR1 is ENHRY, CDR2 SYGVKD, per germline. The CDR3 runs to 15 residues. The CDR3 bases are TGTGCCATCAGCCCAGCGGGAGATCTCTACAACGAGCAGTTCTTC. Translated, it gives CAISPAGDLYNEQFF.

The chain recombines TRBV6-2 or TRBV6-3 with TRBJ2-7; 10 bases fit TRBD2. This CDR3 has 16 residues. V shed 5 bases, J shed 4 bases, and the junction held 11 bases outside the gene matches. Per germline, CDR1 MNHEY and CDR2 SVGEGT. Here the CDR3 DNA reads TGTGCCAGCAGTCTGCGGGCGGGACTAGCGCAATACGAGCAGTACTTC. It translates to CASSLRAGLAQYEQYF.

The CDR3 loop is CASSVLGSMSNEQFF. The CDR3 DNA is TGTGCCAGCAGCGTATTGGGCAGTATGAGCAATGAGCAGTTCTTC. The chain recombines TRBV9 with TRBJ2-1; D not resolved. V lost 1 base, J lost 6 bases, and 14 bases lay in between. The CDR3 has 15 residues. Per germline, CDR1 SGDLS and CDR2 YYNGEE.

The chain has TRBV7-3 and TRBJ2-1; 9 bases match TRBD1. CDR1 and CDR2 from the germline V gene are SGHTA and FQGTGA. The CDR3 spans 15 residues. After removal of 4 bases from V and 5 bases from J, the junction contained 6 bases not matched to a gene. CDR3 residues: CASSSRDRDDNEQFF. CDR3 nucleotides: TGTGCCAGCAGCTCCCGGGACAGGGACGACAATGAGCAGTTCTTC. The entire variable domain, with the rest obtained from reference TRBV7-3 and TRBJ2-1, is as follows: GAGVSQTPSNKVTEKGKYVELRCDPISGHTALYWYRQSLGQGPEFLIYFQGTGAADDSGLPNDRFFAVRPEGSVSTLKIQRTERGDSAVYLCASSSRDRDDNEQFFGPGTRLTVL.

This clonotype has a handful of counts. CDR3 bases: TGTGCCAGCAGGGATTGGCAGTCGGTAACTGAAGCTTTCTTT. It encodes CASRDWQSVTEAFF. The J gene is TRBJ1-1, the V gene TRBV12-3 or TRBV12-4; D gene uncertain. V was pared by 6 bases and J by 5 bases, with 16 bases between. This CDR3 is 14 amino acids long.

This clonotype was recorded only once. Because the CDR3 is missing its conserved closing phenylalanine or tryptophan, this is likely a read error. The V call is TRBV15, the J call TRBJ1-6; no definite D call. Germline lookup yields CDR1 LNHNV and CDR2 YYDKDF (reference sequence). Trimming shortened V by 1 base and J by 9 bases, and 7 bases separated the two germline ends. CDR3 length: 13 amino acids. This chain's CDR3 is CATSRGRGSPLHI. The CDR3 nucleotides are TGTGCCACCAGCAGAGGACGGGGTTCACCCCTCCACATT.

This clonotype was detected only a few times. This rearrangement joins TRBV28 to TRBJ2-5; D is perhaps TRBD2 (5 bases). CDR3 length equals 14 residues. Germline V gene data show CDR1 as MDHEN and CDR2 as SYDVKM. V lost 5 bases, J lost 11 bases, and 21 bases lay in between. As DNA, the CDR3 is TGTGCCAGCAGTCCCTCGACGGGCCGGTGGGAGCAGTACTTC. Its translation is CASSPSTGRWEQYF. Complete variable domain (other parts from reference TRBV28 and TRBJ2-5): DVKVTQSSRYLVKRTGEKVFLECVQDMDHENMFWYRQDPGLGLRLIYFSYDVKMKEKGDIPEGYSVSREKKERFSLILESASTNQTSMYLCASSPSTGRWEQYFGPGTRLLVL.